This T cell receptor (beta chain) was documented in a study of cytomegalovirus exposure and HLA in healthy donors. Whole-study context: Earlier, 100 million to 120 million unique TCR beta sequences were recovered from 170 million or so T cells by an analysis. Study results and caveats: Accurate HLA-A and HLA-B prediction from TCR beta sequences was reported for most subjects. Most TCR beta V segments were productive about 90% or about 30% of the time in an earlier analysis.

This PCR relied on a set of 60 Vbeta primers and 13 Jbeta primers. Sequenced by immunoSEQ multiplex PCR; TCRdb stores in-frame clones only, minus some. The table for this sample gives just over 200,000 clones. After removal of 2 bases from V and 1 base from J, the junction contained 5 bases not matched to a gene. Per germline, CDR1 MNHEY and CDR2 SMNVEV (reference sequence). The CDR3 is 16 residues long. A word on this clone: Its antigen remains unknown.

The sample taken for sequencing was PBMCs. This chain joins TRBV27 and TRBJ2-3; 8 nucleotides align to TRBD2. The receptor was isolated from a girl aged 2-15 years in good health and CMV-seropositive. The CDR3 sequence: CASSLRSGSGTDTQYF. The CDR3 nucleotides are TGTGCCAGCAGTTTACGGAGCGGGAGCGGCACAGATACGCAGTATTTT.